This is a list of T cell receptor beta chains from one sample in a study of blood T cell repertoires in COVID-19. Generated by immunoSEQ multiplex PCR, the TCRdb table keeps only in-frame clones and is missing some. The sample lists about 110,000 clones; over 80% were seen once. The sample taken for sequencing was peripheral blood. The receptor set was obtained from an older woman with acute or convalescent COVID-19. Both conserved end residues are part of each CDR3. The order of the fields is D gene, clone size, V gene, J gene, CDR3 DNA, CDR3 protein. A D gene is named only where the DNA matches it firmly. Where a row states a size, it is once, few, many or the class of an expanded clone; other rows omit it.

TRBD1	.	TRBV28	TRBJ2-5	TGTGCCAGCAGGGGACAGGGACTGGGGGAGACCCAGTACTTC	CASRGQGLGETQYF
.	.	TRBV28	TRBJ2-6	TGTGCCAGCAGTTCGCAGGGTTCTGGGGCCAACGTCCTGACTTTC	CASSSQGSGANVLTF
TRBD1	.	TRBV6-5	TRBJ2-5	TGTGCCAGCAGGACAGGGACAGTCCAAGAGACCCAGTACTTC	CASRTGTVQETQYF
.	.	TRBV28	TRBJ2-1	TGTGCCAGCCAGTTGGCGGGTTTTGGTGAGCAGTTCTTC	CASQLAGFGEQFF
.	.	TRBV4-3	TRBJ1-2	TGCGCCAGCAGCCAAGATAGGGCCACGTGGGGGCTGCCCTCGATGGGCTACACCTTC	CASSQDRATWGLPSMGYTF
.	once	TRBV19	TRBJ1-2	TGTGCCAGTAGTATTATTATTGGGGCCGGTTATGGCTACACCTTC	CASSIIIGAGYGYTF
.	once	TRBV19	TRBJ1-5	TGTGCCAGTATTTTCGGTCAGCCCCAGCATTTT	CASIFGQPQHF
.	.	TRBV7-3	TRBJ2-6	TGTGCCAGCAGCTCCGTCAGGGGCTCTGGGGCCAACGTCCTGACTTTC	CASSSVRGSGANVLTF
TRBD1	.	TRBV10-3	TRBJ2-2	TGTGCCACTTATTCCGGGACAGCTACCGGGGAGCTGTTTTTT	CATYSGTATGELFF
.	.	TRBV6-5	TRBJ1-6	TGTGCCAGCAGAGATAGATCCTATAATTCACCCCTCCACTTT	CASRDRSYNSPLHF
TRBD2	.	TRBV6-2/TRBV6-3	TRBJ2-3	TGTGCCAGCAGTTACTCCGGGACTAGGAGGACAGATACGCAGTATTTT	CASSYSGTRRTDTQYF
.	.	TRBV28	TRBJ1-5	TGTGCCAGCAGTTGGACAGTTTATAGCAATCAGCCCCAGCATTTT	CASSWTVYSNQPQHF
.	.	TRBV3-1/TRBV3-2	TRBJ2-1	TGTGCCAGCGCCCGACAGAACTCCTACAATGAGCAGTTCTTC	CASARQNSYNEQFF
TRBD2	.	TRBV28	TRBJ2-5	TGTGCCAGCAGTTCCTGGACTAGCGGCTACCAAGAGACCCAGTACTTC	CASSSWTSGYQETQYF
TRBD2	.	TRBV30	TRBJ2-1	TGTGCCTGGCAACGAAGCGGGAGAGGTTCCTACAATGAGCAGTTCTTC	CAWQRSGRGSYNEQFF
.	.	TRBV18	TRBJ1-1	TGTGCCAGCTCACCACCCCCTAACACTGAAGCTTTCTTT	CASSPPPNTEAFF
.	.	TRBV4-1	TRBJ2-3	TGCGCCAGCAGCCCAAGTATGACAGCAGGAACCACAGATACGCAGTATTTT	CASSPSMTAGTTDTQYF
.	.	TRBV13	TRBJ2-7	TGTGCCAGCAGCCTCACCTACGGGAACCCTAACTACGAGCAGTACTTC	CASSLTYGNPNYEQYF
TRBD1	.	TRBV6-2/TRBV6-3	TRBJ2-2	TGTGCCAGCAGCCCATACCTAGGGGACAGGGGCATCGGGGAGCTGTTTTTT	CASSPYLGDRGIGELFF
TRBD1	.	TRBV28	TRBJ1-2	TGTGCCAGCAGGGTCCACCGGACAGGGGATGGCTACACCTTC	CASRVHRTGDGYTF
.	.	TRBV6-1	TRBJ1-5	TGTGCCAGCAGTGAAGGGAACAGGGGCAATCAGCCCCAGCATTTT	CASSEGNRGNQPQHF
TRBD1	.	TRBV24-1	TRBJ2-3	TGTGCCACCAGTGATATGGCAGGGGGTTTCGACGATACGCAGTATTTT	CATSDMAGGFDDTQYF
.	.	TRBV28	TRBJ2-5	TGTGCCAGCAGTTTACCGGGGGTTACGGGGGGCGAGACCCAGTACTTC	CASSLPGVTGGETQYF
.	.	TRBV11-2	TRBJ2-6	TGTGCCAGCAGCTCTATCTTAACTGGGGCCAACGTCCTGACTTTC	CASSSILTGANVLTF
.	.	TRBV28	TRBJ1-2	TGTGCCAGCAGTTCCTTATTGAGGCAGAACTATGGCTACACCTTC	CASSSLLRQNYGYTF
.	.	TRBV24-1	TRBJ1-4	TGTGCCACCCAGGGTGCAACTAATGAAAAACTGTTTTTT	CATQGATNEKLFF
.	once	TRBV9	TRBJ2-3	TGTGCCAGCAGTTTCCAAGAGGGCGGGAGCACAGATACGCAGTATTTT	CASSFQEGGSTDTQYF
.	.	TRBV10-3	TRBJ2-3	TGTGCCATCAGGTCCTCAGGATTAGAATCAGATACGCAGTATTTT	CAIRSSGLESDTQYF
.	.	TRBV5-6	TRBJ1-5	TGTGCCAGCAGCTTTTATGGGGGGGACCTCAATCAGCCCCAGCATTTT	CASSFYGGDLNQPQHF
.	.	TRBV27	TRBJ1-6	TGTGCCAGCAAATCAGGGGCCCTCGTGAATTCACCCCTCCACTTT	CASKSGALVNSPLHF
.	.	TRBV3-1/TRBV3-2	TRBJ1-4	TGTGCCAGCAGCCAGAGCTTAGGGGCTCTTGAAAATGAAAAACTGTTTTTT	CASSQSLGALENEKLFF
.	.	TRBV4-1	TRBJ1-1	TGCGCCAGCAGCCAAGCCAGTATAGGGGGTTTCGGTGAAGCTTTCTTT	CASSQASIGGFGEAFF
.	.	TRBV6-5	TRBJ1-1	TGTGCCACTCACCTCGTACAGGTGAACACTGAAGCTTTCTTT	CATHLVQVNTEAFF
TRBD1	.	TRBV19	TRBJ1-1	TGTGCCAGTAGGGAGCAGGGGGTAACTGAAGCTTTCTTT	CASREQGVTEAFF
TRBD2	.	TRBV27	TRBJ2-1	TGTGCCAGCAGGAAGATCCCGTCCGGCGGGAGGAGCTACAATGAGCAGTTCTTC	CASRKIPSGGRSYNEQFF
TRBD1	.	TRBV7-8	TRBJ2-1	TGTGCCAGCAGCACGGGACCGGGACAGTTTTTCTACAATGAGCAGTTCTTC	CASSTGPGQFFYNEQFF
TRBD1	.	TRBV7-9	TRBJ1-1	TGTGCCAGCAGCCCCGGGGCAGGGGGATATGTGAACACTGAAGCTTTCTTT	CASSPGAGGYVNTEAFF
TRBD1	few	TRBV11-3	TRBJ1-3	TGTGCCAGCAGCCGCACAGGGGCCTCTGGAAACACCATATATTTT	CASSRTGASGNTIYF
TRBD1	.	TRBV19	TRBJ2-2	TGTGCCAGTAGGGACAGGGGTCACACCGGGGAGCTGTTTTTT	CASRDRGHTGELFF
.	.	TRBV2	TRBJ2-2	TGTGCCAGCAGTTGGGGCAGGGTGAACACCGGGGAGCTGTTTTTT	CASSWGRVNTGELFF
.	.	TRBV18	TRBJ2-5	TGTGCCAGCTCACCACCCAACCAAGAGACCCAGTACTTC	CASSPPNQETQYF
TRBD1	.	TRBV18	TRBJ2-1	TGTGCCAGCTCAGGTGTCGGGACAGGGCTTGTCCATGAGCAGTTCTTC	CASSGVGTGLVHEQFF
.	.	TRBV18	TRBJ2-3	TGTGCCAGCTCAGAAACAGGGTTTTCGGCAGATACGCAGTATTTT	CASSETGFSADTQYF
TRBD1	.	TRBV7-8	TRBJ1-6	TGTGCCAGCACCCGGACAGGGTGGGGCCTCCACTTT	CASTRTGWGLHF
.	.	TRBV7-6	TRBJ1-2	TGTGCCAGCAGCTCATCAGGCTATGGCTACACCTTC	CASSSSGYGYTF
.	.	TRBV20-1	TRBJ2-4	TGCAGTGCCTTAAACATTCAGTACTTC	CSALNIQYF
TRBD1	.	TRBV9	TRBJ2-6	TGTGCCAGCAGCGTAGCCCCGGGACAGTTGGGTCGTGGGGCCAACGTCCTGACTTTC	CASSVAPGQLGRGANVLTF
.	.	TRBV5-4	TRBJ2-5	TGTGCCAGCAGCCCGGAAAGGGGCAGTTTAGGAGAGACCCAGTACTTC	CASSPERGSLGETQYF
.	.	TRBV7-2	TRBJ1-2	TGTGCCAGCAGCTTAGATGGTTCGGGGGGTGGCTACACCTTC	CASSLDGSGGGYTF
.	.	TRBV19	TRBJ1-1	TGTGCCAGTGAACAGGGAATGAACACTGAAGCTTTCTTT	CASEQGMNTEAFF
.	.	TRBV3-1/TRBV3-2	TRBJ1-1	TGTGCCAGCCGAGACTCTCGGGAAGCCGAAGCTTTCTTT	CASRDSREAEAFF
TRBD2	.	TRBV5-1	TRBJ2-5	TGCGCCAGCAGCTTTAAGTCGCTAGCGGGAGGGTCAAGGCAAGAGACCCAGTACTTC	CASSFKSLAGGSRQETQYF
.	.	TRBV7-2	TRBJ1-1	TGTGCCAGCAGCCCCAGGGGAGGGTTTGGAGCTTTCTTT	CASSPRGGFGAFF
TRBD1	.	TRBV19	TRBJ1-2	TGTGCCAGTAGTCCCTATGGGGGAAAACAGGGGGCGGATGGCTACACCTTC	CASSPYGGKQGADGYTF
TRBD1	.	TRBV2	TRBJ1-1	TGTGCCAGCACTTGGACAGGACCGAACACTGAAGCTTTCTTT	CASTWTGPNTEAFF
TRBD2	.	TRBV5-4	TRBJ2-3	TGTGCCAGCAGCTGGGGACTAGCGGGGACAGATACGCAGTATTTT	CASSWGLAGTDTQYF
.	.	TRBV5-4	TRBJ2-3	TGTGCCAGCAGCTTTTTTGGGGGGGCGGGCACAGATACGCAGTATTTT	CASSFFGGAGTDTQYF